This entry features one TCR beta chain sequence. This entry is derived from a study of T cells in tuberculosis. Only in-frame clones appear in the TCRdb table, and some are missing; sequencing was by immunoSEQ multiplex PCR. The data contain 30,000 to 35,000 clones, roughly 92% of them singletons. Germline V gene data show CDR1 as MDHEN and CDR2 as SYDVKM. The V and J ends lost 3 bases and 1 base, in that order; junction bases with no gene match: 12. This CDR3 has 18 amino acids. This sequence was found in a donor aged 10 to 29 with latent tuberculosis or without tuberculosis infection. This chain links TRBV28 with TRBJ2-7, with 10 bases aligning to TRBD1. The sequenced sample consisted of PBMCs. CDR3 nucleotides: TGTGCCAGCAGTTTGAGTTGGTTGGGGACAGGGGTTTCCTACGAGCAGTACTTC. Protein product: CASSLSWLGTGVSYEQYF.